Included here is one TCR beta chain sequence, with context. The antigen is undetermined. While the first cohort had over 650 subjects, the donors belonged to the separate validation cohort of over a hundred subjects. Only in-frame clones appear in the TCRdb table, and some are missing; sequencing was by immunoSEQ multiplex PCR. The table has 66,000 or so clones, about 97% seen once. This entry comes from a study of cytomegalovirus exposure and HLA in healthy donors. Study observations and caveats: Researchers catalogued 160 or so TCR beta chains as cytomegalovirus-associated. A later analysis found first-cohort TCR clusters tended to co-occur in the 120 or so validation repertoires.

CDR1 is MDHEN, CDR2 SYDVKM, per germline. The CDR3 loop spans 16 amino acids. V was cut by 4 bases and J by 0 bases, with 13 bases left in between. This clonotype originated in a young woman in good health and CMV-seropositive. The V gene is TRBV28, the J gene TRBJ1-5, with D unclear. Sequencing was performed on PBMCs. For the CDR3, the DNA is TGTGCCAGCAGTTACTCCCGGGGTTCTAGCAATCAGCCCCAGCATTTT. It encodes CASSYSRGSSNQPQHF. The full variable domain, its missing parts supplied by reference TRBV28 and TRBJ1-5, is DVKVTQSSRYLVKRTGEKVFLECVQDMDHENMFWYRQDPGLGLRLIYFSYDVKMKEKGDIPEGYSVSREKKERFSLILESASTNQTSMYLCASSYSRGSSNQPQHFGDGTRLSIL.